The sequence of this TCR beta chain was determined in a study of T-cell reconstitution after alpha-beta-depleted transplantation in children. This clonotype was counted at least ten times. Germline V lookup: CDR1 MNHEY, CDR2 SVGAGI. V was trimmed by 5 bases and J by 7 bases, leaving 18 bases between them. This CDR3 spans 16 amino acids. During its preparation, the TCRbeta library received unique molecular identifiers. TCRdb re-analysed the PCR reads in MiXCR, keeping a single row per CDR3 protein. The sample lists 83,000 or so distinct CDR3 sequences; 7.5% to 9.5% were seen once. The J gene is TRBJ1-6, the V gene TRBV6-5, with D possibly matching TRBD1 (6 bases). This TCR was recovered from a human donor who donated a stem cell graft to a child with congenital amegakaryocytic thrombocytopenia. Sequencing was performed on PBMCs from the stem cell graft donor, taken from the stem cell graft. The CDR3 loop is CASSTDRRPFNSPLHF. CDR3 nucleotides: TGTGCCAGCAGTACCGACAGGAGACCCTTCAATTCACCCCTCCACTTT.